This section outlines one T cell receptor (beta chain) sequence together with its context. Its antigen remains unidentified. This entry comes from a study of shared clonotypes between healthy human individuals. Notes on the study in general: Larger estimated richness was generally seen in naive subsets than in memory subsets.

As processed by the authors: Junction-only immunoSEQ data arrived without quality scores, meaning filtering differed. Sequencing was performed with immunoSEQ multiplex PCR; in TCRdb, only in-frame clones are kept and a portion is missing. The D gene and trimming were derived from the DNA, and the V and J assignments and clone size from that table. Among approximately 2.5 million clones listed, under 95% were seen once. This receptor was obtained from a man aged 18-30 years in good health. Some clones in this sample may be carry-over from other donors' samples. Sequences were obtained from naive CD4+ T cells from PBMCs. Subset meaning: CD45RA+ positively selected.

In DNA form, the CDR3 reads TGTGCCAGCAACCGAGGCGGTGGAGCTTTCTTT. Its translation: CASNRGGGAFF. The chain uses TRBV5-5 and TRBJ1-1; no firm D call. CDR3 size: 11 residues. Trimming cost V 6 bases and J 10 bases, with 13 bases left between them. Germline V CDR1 and CDR2: SGHKS, YYEKEE (reference sequence).